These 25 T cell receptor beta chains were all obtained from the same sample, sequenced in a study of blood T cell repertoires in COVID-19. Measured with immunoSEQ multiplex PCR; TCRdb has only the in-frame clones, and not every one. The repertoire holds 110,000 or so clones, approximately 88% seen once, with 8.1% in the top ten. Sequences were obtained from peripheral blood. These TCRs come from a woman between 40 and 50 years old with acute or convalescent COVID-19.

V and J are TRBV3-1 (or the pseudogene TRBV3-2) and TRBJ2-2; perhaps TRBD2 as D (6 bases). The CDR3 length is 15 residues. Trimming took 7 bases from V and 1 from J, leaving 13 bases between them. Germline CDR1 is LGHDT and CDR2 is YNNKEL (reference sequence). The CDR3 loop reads CASTPGLQNTGELFF. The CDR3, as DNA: TGTGCCAGCACACCGGGACTCCAGAACACCGGGGAGCTGTTTTTT.

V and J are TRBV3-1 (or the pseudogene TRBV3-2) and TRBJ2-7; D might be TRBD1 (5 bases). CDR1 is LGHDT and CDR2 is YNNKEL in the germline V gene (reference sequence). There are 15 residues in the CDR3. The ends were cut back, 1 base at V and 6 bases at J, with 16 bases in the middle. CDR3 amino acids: CASSQGQGWNGEQYF. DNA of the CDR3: TGTGCCAGCAGCCAAGGTCAGGGATGGAATGGCGAGCAGTACTTC.

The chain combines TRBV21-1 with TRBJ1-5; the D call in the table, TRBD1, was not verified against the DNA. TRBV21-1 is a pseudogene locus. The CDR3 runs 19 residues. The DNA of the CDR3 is TGTGCCAGCAGCAAGAGGGACAGGGAGCGTAGTTATAGCAATCAGCCCCAGCATTTT. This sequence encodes CASSKRDRERSYSNQPQHF.

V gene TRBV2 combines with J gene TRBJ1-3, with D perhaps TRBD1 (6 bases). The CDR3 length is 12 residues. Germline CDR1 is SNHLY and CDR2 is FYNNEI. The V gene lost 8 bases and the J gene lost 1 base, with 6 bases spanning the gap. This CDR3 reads CASQGSGNTIYF. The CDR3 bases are TGTGCCAGCCAGGGGTCTGGAAACACCATATATTTT.

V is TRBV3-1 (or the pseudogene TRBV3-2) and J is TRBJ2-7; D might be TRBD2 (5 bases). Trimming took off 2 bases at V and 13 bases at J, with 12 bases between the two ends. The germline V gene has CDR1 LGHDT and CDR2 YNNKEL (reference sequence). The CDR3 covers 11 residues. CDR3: CASSQYVDLYF. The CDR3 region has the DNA TGTGCCAGCAGCCAATATGTGGACTTATACTTC.

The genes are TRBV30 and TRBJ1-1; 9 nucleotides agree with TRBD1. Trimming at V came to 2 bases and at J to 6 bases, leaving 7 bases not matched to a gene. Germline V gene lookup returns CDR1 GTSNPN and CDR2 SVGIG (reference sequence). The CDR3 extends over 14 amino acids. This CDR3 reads CAWSTRQGGSEAFF. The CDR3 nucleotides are TGTGCCTGGAGTACCCGACAGGGGGGGTCTGAAGCTTTCTTT.

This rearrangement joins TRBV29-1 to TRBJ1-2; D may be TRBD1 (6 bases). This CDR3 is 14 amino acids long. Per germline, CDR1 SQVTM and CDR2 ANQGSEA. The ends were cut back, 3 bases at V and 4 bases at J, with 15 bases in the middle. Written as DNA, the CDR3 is TGCAGCGTTGATACAGGGAGTTGGGGCTATGGCTACACCTTC. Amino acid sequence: CSVDTGSWGYGYTF.

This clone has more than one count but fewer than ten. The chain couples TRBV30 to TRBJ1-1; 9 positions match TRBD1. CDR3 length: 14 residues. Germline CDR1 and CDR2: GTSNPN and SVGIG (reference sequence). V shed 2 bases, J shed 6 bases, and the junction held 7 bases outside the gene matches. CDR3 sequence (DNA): TGTGCCTGGAGTAGAGGACAGGGGACGGCTGAAGCTTTCTTT. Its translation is CAWSRGQGTAEAFF.

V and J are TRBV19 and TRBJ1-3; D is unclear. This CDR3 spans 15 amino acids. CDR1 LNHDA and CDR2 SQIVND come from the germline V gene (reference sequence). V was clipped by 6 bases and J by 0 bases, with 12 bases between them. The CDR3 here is CASREQLFSGNTIYF. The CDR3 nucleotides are TGTGCCAGTAGGGAACAGCTCTTCTCTGGAAACACCATATATTTT.

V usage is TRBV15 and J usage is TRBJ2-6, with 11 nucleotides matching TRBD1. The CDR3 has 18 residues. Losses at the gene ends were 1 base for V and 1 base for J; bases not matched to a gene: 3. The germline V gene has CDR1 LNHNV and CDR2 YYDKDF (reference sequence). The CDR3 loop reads CATSRAGTGGSGANVLTF. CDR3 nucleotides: TGTGCCACCAGCAGAGCCGGGACAGGGGGTTCTGGGGCCAACGTCCTGACTTTC.

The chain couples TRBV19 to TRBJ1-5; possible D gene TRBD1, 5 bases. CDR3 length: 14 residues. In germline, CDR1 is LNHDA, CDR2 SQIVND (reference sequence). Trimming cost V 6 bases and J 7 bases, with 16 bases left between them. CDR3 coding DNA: TGTGCCAGTAGCCTAACAGGAACTGGGCAGCCCCAGCATTTT. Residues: CASSLTGTGQPQHF.

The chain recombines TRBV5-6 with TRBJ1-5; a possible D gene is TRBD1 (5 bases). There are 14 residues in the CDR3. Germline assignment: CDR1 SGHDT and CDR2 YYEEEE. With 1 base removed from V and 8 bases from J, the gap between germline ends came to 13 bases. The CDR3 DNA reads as TGTGCCAGCAGCTTGTGGCAGGGTGGAAAGCCCCAGCATTTT. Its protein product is CASSLWQGGKPQHF.

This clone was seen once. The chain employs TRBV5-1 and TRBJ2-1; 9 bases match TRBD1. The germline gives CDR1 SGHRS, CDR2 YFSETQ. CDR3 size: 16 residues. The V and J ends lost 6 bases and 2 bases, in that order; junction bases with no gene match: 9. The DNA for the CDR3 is TGCGCCAGCACCCTACTAGGACAGGGGACCTACAATGAGCAGTTCTTC. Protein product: CASTLLGQGTYNEQFF.

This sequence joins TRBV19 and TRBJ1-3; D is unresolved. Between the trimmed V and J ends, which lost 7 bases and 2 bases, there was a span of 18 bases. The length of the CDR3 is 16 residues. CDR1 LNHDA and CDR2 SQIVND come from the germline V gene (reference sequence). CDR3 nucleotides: TGTGCCAGTACCCCGCGGGTGGGGAAGACTGGAAACACCATATATTTT. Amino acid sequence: CASTPRVGKTGNTIYF.

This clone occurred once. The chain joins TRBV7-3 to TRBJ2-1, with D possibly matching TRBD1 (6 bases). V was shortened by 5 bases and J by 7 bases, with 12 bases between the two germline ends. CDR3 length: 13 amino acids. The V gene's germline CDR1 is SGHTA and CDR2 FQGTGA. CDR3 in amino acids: CASSPRTGNEQFF. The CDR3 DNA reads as TGTGCCAGCAGCCCTAGAACAGGGAATGAGCAGTTCTTC.

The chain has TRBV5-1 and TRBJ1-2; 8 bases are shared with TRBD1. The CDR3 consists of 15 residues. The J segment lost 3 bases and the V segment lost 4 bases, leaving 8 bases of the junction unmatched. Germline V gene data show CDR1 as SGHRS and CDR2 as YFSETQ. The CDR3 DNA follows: TGCGCCAGCAGCCCCTGGGACAGGCTTGACTATGGCTACACCTTC. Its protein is CASSPWDRLDYGYTF.

The CDR3 DNA follows: TGTGCCAGCAGCTTGGCACAGCTTAATTCACCCCTCCACTTT. Its translation is CASSLAQLNSPLHF. The V gene is TRBV7-2, the J gene TRBJ1-6; no clear D gene. The CDR3 has 14 residues. From germline, CDR1 is SGHTA and CDR2 FQGNSA. The germline V and J ends were trimmed by 3 bases and 6 bases, with 9 bases remaining between them.

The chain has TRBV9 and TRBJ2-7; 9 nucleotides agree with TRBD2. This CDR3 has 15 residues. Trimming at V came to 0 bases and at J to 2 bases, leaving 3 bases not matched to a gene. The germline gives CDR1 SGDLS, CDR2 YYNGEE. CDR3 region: CASSVEAGGPYEQYF. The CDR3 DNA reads TGTGCCAGCAGCGTAGAAGCGGGGGGTCCCTACGAGCAGTACTTC.

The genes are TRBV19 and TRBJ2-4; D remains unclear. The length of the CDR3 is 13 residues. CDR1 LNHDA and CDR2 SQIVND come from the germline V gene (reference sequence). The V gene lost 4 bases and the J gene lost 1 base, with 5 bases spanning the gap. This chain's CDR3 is CASSKEAKNIQYF. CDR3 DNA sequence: TGTGCCAGTAGTAAGGAGGCCAAAAACATTCAGTACTTC.

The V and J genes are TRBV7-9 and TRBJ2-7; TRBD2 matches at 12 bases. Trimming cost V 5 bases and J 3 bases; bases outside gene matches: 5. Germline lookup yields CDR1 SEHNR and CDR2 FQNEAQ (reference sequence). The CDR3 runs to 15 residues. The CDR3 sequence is CASSLTSGGRYEQYF. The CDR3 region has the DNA TGTGCCAGCAGCCTAACTAGCGGGGGGCGCTACGAGCAGTACTTC. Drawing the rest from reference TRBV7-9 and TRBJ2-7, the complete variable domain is DTGVSQNPRHKITKRGQNVTFRCDPISEHNRLYWYRQTLGQGPEFLTYFQNEAQLEKSRLLSDRFSAERPKGSFSTLEIQRTEQGDSAMYLCASSLTSGGRYEQYFGPGTRLTVT.

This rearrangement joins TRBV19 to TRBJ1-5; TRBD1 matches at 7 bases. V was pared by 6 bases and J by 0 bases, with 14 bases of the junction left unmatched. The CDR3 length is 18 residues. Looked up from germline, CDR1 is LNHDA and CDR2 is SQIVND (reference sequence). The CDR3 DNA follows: TGTGCCAGTAGCCTTCGGCACCGAGGGGGCTATAGCAATCAGCCCCAGCATTTT. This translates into CASSLRHRGGYSNQPQHF.

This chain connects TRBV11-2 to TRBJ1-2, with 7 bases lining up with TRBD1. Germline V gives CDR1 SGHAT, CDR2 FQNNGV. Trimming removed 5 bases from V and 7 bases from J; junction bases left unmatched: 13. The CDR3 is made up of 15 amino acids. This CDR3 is CASSPQQGSLRGYTF. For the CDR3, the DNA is TGTGCCAGCAGCCCGCAACAGGGGTCACTTCGTGGCTACACCTTC.

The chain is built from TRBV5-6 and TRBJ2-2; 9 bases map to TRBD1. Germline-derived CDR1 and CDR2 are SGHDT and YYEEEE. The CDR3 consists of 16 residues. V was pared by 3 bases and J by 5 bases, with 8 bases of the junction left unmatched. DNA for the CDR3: TGTGCCAGCAGCTACCGGGACAGGGCTATTACCGGGGAGCTGTTTTTT. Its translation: CASSYRDRAITGELFF.

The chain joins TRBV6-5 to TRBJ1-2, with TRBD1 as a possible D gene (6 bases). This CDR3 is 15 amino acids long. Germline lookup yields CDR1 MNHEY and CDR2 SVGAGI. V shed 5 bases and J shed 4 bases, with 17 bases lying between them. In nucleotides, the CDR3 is TGTGCCAGCAGTCAACAGGGAAAGGCTGGCTATGGCTACACCTTC. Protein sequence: CASSQQGKAGYGYTF.

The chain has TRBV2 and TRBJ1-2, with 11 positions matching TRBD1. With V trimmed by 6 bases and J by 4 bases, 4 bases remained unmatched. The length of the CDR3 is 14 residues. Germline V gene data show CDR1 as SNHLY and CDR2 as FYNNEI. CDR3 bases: TGTGCCAGCAGGGTCGGGACAGGGGGCTATGGCTACACCTTC. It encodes CASRVGTGGYGYTF.